The sequence of this T cell receptor (beta chain) was determined in a study of shared clonotypes between healthy human individuals. Study information: Donor composition was a couple of women and a few men, aged 18 to 49. Study-wide points: A reduction in generation probabilities was seen for non-shared clonotypes relative to those shared by all four donors.

Per germline, CDR1 LNHDA and CDR2 SQIVND (reference sequence). V lost 6 bases, J lost 6 bases, and 15 bases lay in between. The CDR3 runs 13 residues. A note on this clone: Its target is unknown.

An assay was performed, and its level was deep. Clones were read by immunoSEQ multiplex PCR, and TCRdb kept only the in-frame ones, dropping some. There are fewer than 3 million clones in the sample; under 95% occur only once, and approximately 0.41% lies in the top ten. Sample: naive CD4+ T cells from PBMCs. Described subset: CD45RA+ positively selected. The receptor was isolated from a man younger than 35 in good health. Some clones in this sample may be carry-over from other donors' samples. V gene TRBV19 combines with J gene TRBJ2-7, with TRBD1 as a possible D gene (6 bases). CDR3 sequence (DNA): TGTGCCAGTAGGGGTACAGGGAAGAGCGAGCAGTACTTC. Protein: CASRGTGKSEQYF.